A single sample gave rise to the 25 T cell receptor beta chains below, sequenced in a study of early T cells in non-severe SARS-CoV-2 infection. TCRdb independently ran MiXCR on the 5' RACE reads; one entry per CDR3 protein. Seen here are more than 20,000 distinct CDR3 sequences, approximately 3.9% observed once, and the top ten hold 4.4%. Sequenced: whole blood. The receptors shown here come from an adult who was a healthcare worker with PCR-confirmed SARS-CoV-2 infection or an uninfected control (not recorded which).

This clonotype was detected ten times or more. The chain recombines TRBV5-1 with TRBJ2-4; D possibly matches TRBD1 or TRBD2 (5 bases each). The CDR3 is 14 residues long. The V end lost 4 bases, the J end lost 8 bases, and 16 bases lay between the germline ends. In germline, CDR1 is SGHRS, CDR2 YFSETQ. This CDR3 is CASSPGTRGDIQYF. In DNA, the CDR3 is TGCGCCAGCAGCCCCGGGACCCGAGGAGACATTCAGTACTTC.

This clonotype appeared once. The chain uses TRBV12-3 or TRBV12-4 and TRBJ2-2, with D unclear. V lost 6 bases to trimming and J lost 6 bases, with 14 bases between them. There are 14 residues in the CDR3. The CDR3 spells CASSPRQPPGELFF. In DNA, the CDR3 is TGTGCCAGCAGCCCCCGCCAACCTCCCGGGGAGCTGTTTTTT.

This clonotype has at least ten counts. This chain links TRBV20-1 with TRBJ2-7, with 7 positions matching TRBD2. Germline V gene sequence: CDR1 DFQATT, CDR2 SNEGSKA (reference sequence). Unmatched junction bases numbered 8, after V lost 0 bases and J lost 0 bases. CDR3 length equals 16 residues. As DNA, the CDR3 is TGCAGTGCTAGAGATCTTCAACTAGCGCTCTCCTACGAGCAGTACTTC. It yields the protein CSARDLQLALSYEQYF.

In regard to this clonotype: Without the conserved terminal phenylalanine or tryptophan, this CDR3 likely stems from a read error. The rearrangement links TRBV6-5 to TRBJ1-1, with D uncertain. CDR3 length: 12 amino acids. Germline assignment: CDR1 MNHEY and CDR2 SVGAGI. V was trimmed by 2 bases and J by 4 bases, leaving 5 bases between them. The CDR3 reads CASSYGGTEAFS. The CDR3 DNA sequence: TGTGCCAGCAGTTACGGTGGCACTGAAGCTTTCTCT.

The chain employs TRBV29-1 and TRBJ2-1; 14 nucleotides line up with TRBD2. Trimming took 6 bases from V and 8 from J; bases not matched to a gene: 3. Germline V gives CDR1 SQVTM, CDR2 ANQGSEA. This CDR3 is 13 amino acids long. The CDR3 region has the DNA TGCAGCGTGGAGGGACTAGCGGGAGATGAGCAGTTCTTC. Translation gives CSVEGLAGDEQFF.

This clonotype was detected ten times or more. This rearrangement joins TRBV21-1 to TRBJ2-1; no DNA check was done on the table's D call, TRBD2. TRBV21-1 is described as a pseudogene. The CDR3 extends over 11 amino acids. The CDR3 region has the DNA TGTGCCAGCCCTTTGGGAGGGGGAGAGTTCTTC. Translating gives CASPLGGGEFF.

The chain uses TRBV7-9 and TRBJ1-2; D is ambiguous. Germline-derived CDR1 and CDR2 are SEHNR and FQNEAQ (reference sequence). The CDR3 spans 13 residues. The V end was cut by 1 base, the J end by 6 bases, with 9 bases between. This chain's CDR3 is CASSLVASNGYTF. The CDR3 DNA follows: TGTGCCAGCAGCTTAGTCGCTAGCAATGGCTACACCTTC.

By share of the sample, this clonotype is medium-sized. This chain joins TRBV10-3 and TRBJ1-6; 8 positions match TRBD1. This CDR3 contains 14 residues. With 10 bases clipped from V and 7 bases from J, the junction kept 9 bases outside the gene matches. Germline V CDR1 and CDR2: ENHRY, SYGVKD. This chain's CDR3 is CATSATGENSPLHF. The CDR3 nucleotides are TGTGCCACCTCCGCGACAGGGGAAAATTCACCCCTCCACTTT.

This clonotype showed up many times. The rearrangement uses TRBV7-9 and TRBJ2-5; the match to TRBD2 covers 12 bases. Germline V gene sequence: CDR1 SEHNR, CDR2 FQNEAQ (reference sequence). The length of the CDR3 is 14 residues. The junction had 2 bases not matched to a gene; V was cut back by 5 bases and J by 4 bases. This CDR3 is CASSLTSGRETQYF. CDR3 bases: TGTGCCAGCAGCCTGACTAGCGGGAGAGAGACCCAGTACTTC.

At least ten counts were recorded for this clonotype. This sequence joins TRBV3-1 and TRBJ1-1, with D tentatively TRBD1 (5 bases). V was trimmed by 8 bases and J by 5 bases, leaving 15 bases between them. Looked up from germline, CDR1 is LGHDT and CDR2 is YNNKEL (reference sequence). The length of the CDR3 is 13 residues. The CDR3 here is CASVLSGGTEAFF. CDR3 nucleotides: TGTGCCAGCGTCCTGTCCGGGGGTACTGAAGCTTTCTTT.

J is TRBJ2-2 and V is TRBV11-2; D is ambiguous. Germline CDR1 and CDR2: SGHAT and FQNNGV. The CDR3 contains 15 residues. V was shortened by 3 bases and J by 3 bases, with 11 bases between the two germline ends. The DNA for the CDR3 is TGTGCCAGCAGCTTGGGGTCTACGGACACCGGGGAGCTGTTTTTT. Encoded protein: CASSLGSTDTGELFF.

In its sample, this clonotype was seen a few times. V gene TRBV28 combines with J gene TRBJ2-7, with a tentative D call TRBD2 (5 bases). V was shortened by 3 bases and J by 7 bases, with 16 bases between the two germline ends. CDR1 MDHEN and CDR2 SYDVKM come from the germline V gene. CDR3 size: 14 residues. The CDR3 bases are TGTGCCAGCAGTTTTCGAGGGAGAAAGGATGAGCAGTACTTC. It translates to CASSFRGRKDEQYF.

There are many counts of this clonotype. The chain combines TRBV6-6 with TRBJ2-1; TRBD2 is a possible D gene (6 bases). The CDR3 totals 13 residues. CDR1 is MNHNY and CDR2 is SVGAGI in the germline V gene (reference sequence). Trimming took off 5 bases at V and 6 bases at J, with 11 bases between the two ends. This chain's CDR3 is CASSQLAPNEQFF. The CDR3 DNA sequence: TGTGCCAGCAGTCAACTAGCTCCCAATGAGCAGTTCTTC.

The table lists this clonotype with a few counts. The chain combines TRBV6-6 with TRBJ2-1; the D call may be TRBD1 or TRBD2 (5 bases each). Deletions cut 7 bases from V and 0 bases from J, with 10 bases between. Germline values: CDR1 MNHNY, CDR2 SVGAGI (reference sequence). This CDR3 is 14 amino acids long. The CDR3 sequence: CASNRGPSYNEQFF. For the CDR3, the DNA is TGTGCCAGCAACCGGGGCCCCTCCTACAATGAGCAGTTCTTC.

There are many counts of this clonotype. This chain uses TRBV20-1 with TRBJ2-1, with D hard to call. CDR3 length: 12 residues. V was clipped by 3 bases and J by 10 bases, with 13 bases between them. CDR1 and CDR2 (germline): DFQATT, SNEGSKA (reference sequence). The CDR3 here is CSASRADGEQFF. CDR3 nucleotide sequence: TGCAGTGCTAGCCGGGCGGACGGGGAGCAGTTCTTC.

In this sample, this clonotype turned up many times. The rearrangement uses TRBV20-1 and TRBJ2-1; the match to TRBD2 covers 13 bases. Looked up from germline, CDR1 is DFQATT and CDR2 is SNEGSKA (reference sequence). The CDR3 covers 14 residues. V shed 6 bases and J 9 bases; nucleotides not matched to a gene: 8. The CDR3 bases are TGCAGTGCCTCGCGGACTAGCGGGAGTAGTGAGCAGTTCTTC. Its protein is CSASRTSGSSEQFF.

The chain joins TRBV4-1 to TRBJ2-2; 7 nucleotides match TRBD1. Trimming at V came to 4 bases and at J to 6 bases, leaving 5 bases not matched to a gene. Germline lookup yields CDR1 MGHRA and CDR2 YSYEKL. This CDR3 comprises 14 residues. The CDR3 DNA sequence: TGCGCCAGCAGCCTACAGGGGCAGGCCGGGGAGCTGTTTTTT. It encodes CASSLQGQAGELFF.

The V and J genes are TRBV24-1 and TRBJ2-1; TRBD2 agrees at 11 bases. This CDR3 contains 15 residues. V was pared by 7 bases and J by 4 bases, with 5 bases of the junction left unmatched. The germline CDR1 and CDR2 sequences are KGHDR and SFDVKD. The CDR3 bases are TGTGCCACCAGCCTCGGGACTAGCGGATACAATGAGCAGTTCTTC. Its translation is CATSLGTSGYNEQFF.

This clonotype came up a few times. The chain recombines TRBV29-1 with TRBJ2-7; weak D call: TRBD1 (6 bases). The CDR3 totals 14 residues. From germline, CDR1 is SQVTM and CDR2 ANQGSEA. V was shortened by 3 bases and J by 2 bases, with 14 bases between the two germline ends. The CDR3 loop reads CSVEGLQGPYEQYF. The CDR3 DNA reads TGCAGCGTTGAGGGGCTCCAGGGGCCCTACGAGCAGTACTTC.

This clonotype was recorded at least ten times. This rearrangement joins TRBV29-1 to TRBJ2-3; 7 nucleotides match TRBD2. The CDR3 totals 13 residues. Germline CDR1 reads SQVTM; CDR2 reads ANQGSEA. The V and J ends lost 2 bases and 4 bases, in that order; junction bases with no gene match: 3. The CDR3 region is CSVEPTSPDTQYF. As DNA, the CDR3 is TGCAGCGTTGAACCGACTAGCCCAGATACGCAGTATTTT.

This clonotype showed up many times. V is TRBV7-8 and J is TRBJ2-1, with 12 bases that match TRBD2. The CDR3 is 17 residues long. CDR1 SGHVS and CDR2 FQNEAQ come from the germline V gene. V dropped 6 bases and J dropped 0; count of bases not matched to a gene: 6. CDR3 DNA sequence: TGTGCCAGCAGTCCCGGACTAGCGGGGAGCTCCTACAATGAGCAGTTCTTC. This translates into CASSPGLAGSSYNEQFF.

Here the CDR3 reads CSAYGLAGGVYNEQFF. The CDR3 region has the DNA TGCAGTGCTTATGGACTAGCGGGAGGGGTTTACAATGAGCAGTTCTTC. J is TRBJ2-1 and V is TRBV20-1, with 15 bases lining up with TRBD2. This CDR3 comprises 16 residues. In germline, CDR1 is DFQATT, CDR2 SNEGSKA (reference sequence). V dropped 5 bases and J dropped 4; count of bases not matched to a gene: 6.

CDR3 in amino acids: CASSLNVGPATNEKLFF. CDR3 DNA: TGTGCCAGCAGTCTTAACGTGGGGCCAGCAACTAATGAAAAACTGTTTTTT. This chain uses TRBV12-3 or TRBV12-4 with TRBJ1-4, with D tentatively TRBD1 (5 bases). The CDR3 runs to 17 residues. V was shortened by 5 bases and J by 0 bases, with 16 bases between the two germline ends.

The CDR3 DNA reads TGTGCCAGCAGTTACCCAGAGAGTCCCTATGGCTACACCTTC. Translated, it gives CASSYPESPYGYTF. The chain recombines TRBV6-5 with TRBJ1-2; D gene ambiguous. The germline gives CDR1 MNHEY, CDR2 SVGAGI. The CDR3 loop spans 14 amino acids. V lost 2 bases to trimming and J lost 4 bases, with 11 bases between them.

The chain carries TRBV7-8 and TRBJ2-7; 7 bases map to TRBD2. The germline CDR1 and CDR2 sequences are SGHVS and FQNEAQ. With V trimmed by 5 bases and J by 2 bases, 3 bases remained unmatched. This CDR3 region has 13 residues. The CDR3: CASSALAAYEQYF. The CDR3 bases are TGTGCCAGCAGCGCTCTAGCGGCCTACGAGCAGTACTTC.